Each of the 27 T cell receptor beta chains below was sequenced from the same sample in a study of blood T cells in healthy people across ages. A J-beta primer mix and a sample-barcoded 5' primer were used in a second PCR of about 7 to 12 cycles. TCRdb redid the calling of the 5' RACE reads with MiXCR, one entry per CDR3 protein. Of 1 million to 1.2 million distinct CDR3 sequences listed, 35% to 40% are singletons. The sample was blood. The receptors were sampled from a man aged 18 to 30 in good health.

The CDR3 is CASSADAVGLAKNIQYF. CDR3 sequence (DNA): TGTGCCAGCAGCGCAGACGCCGTAGGACTAGCCAAAAACATTCAGTACTTC. The chain employs TRBV9 and TRBJ2-4; D perhaps matches TRBD2 (5 bases). Germline CDR1 is SGDLS and CDR2 is YYNGEE. V gave up 3 bases and J gave up 0 bases, with 16 bases separating them. The CDR3 runs to 17 residues.

The chain is built from TRBV20-1 and TRBJ2-2; D may be TRBD2 (6 bases). The V end was cut by 4 bases, the J end by 3 bases, with 15 bases between. Germline CDR1 is DFQATT and CDR2 is SNEGSKA (reference sequence). The CDR3 extends over 15 amino acids. This CDR3 reads CSATRLGADTGELFF. The CDR3 nucleotides read TGCAGTGCTACTCGACTAGGGGCTGACACCGGGGAGCTGTTTTTT.

The chain uses TRBV20-1 and TRBJ2-3; 13 positions match TRBD2. The CDR3 length is 16 residues. V lost 4 bases and J lost 1; bases outside the gene matches: 5. The germline CDR1 and CDR2 sequences are DFQATT and SNEGSKA (reference sequence). The CDR3 is CSATRTSGGRTDTQYF. In DNA form, the CDR3 reads TGCAGTGCTACCCGGACTAGCGGGGGACGCACAGATACGCAGTATTTT.

V is TRBV20-1 and J is TRBJ1-2; D gene ambiguous. The CDR3 has 14 residues. In germline, CDR1 is DFQATT, CDR2 SNEGSKA (reference sequence). Trimming pared 1 base from V and 5 bases from J, leaving 14 bases between. CDR3 coding DNA: TGCAGTGCTAGAGTACCCGTCGGTAATTATGGCTACACCTTC. Translating it yields CSARVPVGNYGYTF.

The chain uses TRBV20-1 and TRBJ2-7; TRBD2 might be the D (6 bases). There are 14 residues in the CDR3. Trimming pared 3 bases from V and 7 bases from J, leaving 19 bases between. Germline CDR1 DFQATT, CDR2 SNEGSKA (reference sequence). For the CDR3, the DNA is TGCAGTGCTAGTCCCGGACTAACCTACAATGAGCAGTACTTC. Residues: CSASPGLTYNEQYF.

This clonotype was recorded a few times. The V gene is TRBV5-1, the J gene TRBJ1-2; TRBD1 matches at 7 bases. Germline V lookup: CDR1 SGHRS, CDR2 YFSETQ. J lost 3 bases, V lost 3 bases, and 5 bases had no gene match. This CDR3 is 14 amino acids long. The CDR3 DNA is TGCGCCAGCAGCTGGGGACAGAGAGACTATGGCTACACCTTC. Amino acid sequence: CASSWGQRDYGYTF.

This clonotype was seen once. The genes are TRBV7-2 and TRBJ1-2; D unresolved. The ends were cut back, 5 bases at V and 9 bases at J, with 19 bases in the middle. This CDR3 is 14 amino acids long. Germline lookup yields CDR1 SGHTA and CDR2 FQGNSA. CDR3: CASSPLRAVRSYTF. DNA for the CDR3: TGTGCCAGCAGCCCCCTTAGGGCGGTTCGCAGCTACACCTTC. Full variable domain (remainder filled in from reference TRBV7-2 and TRBJ1-2): GAGVSQSPSNKVTEKGKDVELRCDPISGHTALYWYRQSLGQGLEFLIYFQGNSAPDKSGLPSDRFSAERTGGSVSTLTIQRTQQEDSAVYLCASSPLRAVRSYTFGSGTRLTVV.

This clonotype was seen only a few times. The chain couples TRBV12-3 or TRBV12-4 to TRBJ2-1; D gene ambiguous. This CDR3 comprises 15 residues. The germline V and J ends were trimmed by 8 bases and 6 bases, with 20 bases remaining between them. This CDR3 reads CASGPLSSGVNEQFF. DNA of the CDR3: TGTGCCAGCGGGCCCCTCAGTTCTGGGGTCAATGAGCAGTTCTTC.

The chain is built from TRBV4-3 and TRBJ1-1; no definite D call. The CDR3 is 14 amino acids. Germline CDR1 is LGHNA and CDR2 is YSLEER. The V and J ends lost 4 bases and 1 base respectively, with 10 bases between them. The CDR3 DNA reads as TGCGCCAGCAGCCCCGCGGCGGCGAACACTGAAGCTTTCTTT. It translates to CASSPAAANTEAFF.

The chain's CDR3 is CASSQEGVYSGTVEQYF. CDR3 sequence (DNA): TGTGCCAGCAGCCAGGAGGGCGTATATTCCGGGACAGTCGAGCAGTACTTC. The rearrangement links TRBV4-2 to TRBJ2-7; D might be TRBD1 (7 bases). The germline V and J ends were trimmed by 3 bases and 6 bases, with 24 bases remaining between them. The CDR3 sequence is 17 residues long. Germline V lookup: CDR1 LGHNA, CDR2 YNFKEQ.

There are a few counts of this clonotype. The rearrangement joins TRBV2 to TRBJ1-1; no reliable D call. CDR3 length: 10 residues. Germline V gives CDR1 SNHLY, CDR2 FYNNEI. Trimming removed 9 bases at V and 3 bases at J, with 5 bases between. This CDR3 is CASSDTEAFF. CDR3 nucleotide sequence: TGTGCCAGTTCGGACACTGAAGCTTTCTTT.

This clonotype has just a few counts. The chain combines TRBV7-2 with TRBJ2-5, with D unresolved. This CDR3 spans 13 amino acids. The germline CDR1 and CDR2 sequences are SGHTA and FQGNSA. The ends were cut back, 2 bases at V and 3 bases at J, with 7 bases in the middle. CDR3 residues: CASSLSPKETQYF. For the CDR3, the DNA is TGTGCCAGCAGCTTATCCCCGAAAGAGACCCAGTACTTC. Variable domain in full (rest from reference TRBV7-2 and TRBJ2-5): GAGVSQSPSNKVTEKGKDVELRCDPISGHTALYWYRQSLGQGLEFLIYFQGNSAPDKSGLPSDRFSAERTGGSVSTLTIQRTQQEDSAVYLCASSLSPKETQYFGPGTRLLVL.

This rearrangement joins TRBV20-1 to TRBJ2-7; D not resolved. The V gene lost 1 base and the J gene lost 3 bases, with 16 bases spanning the gap. The CDR3 consists of 15 residues. Germline lookup yields CDR1 DFQATT and CDR2 SNEGSKA (reference sequence). CDR3 nucleotides: TGCAGTGCTAGAGGAAGGATGGGGTCAGGCTACGAGCAGTACTTC. The encoded protein is CSARGRMGSGYEQYF.

The DNA for the CDR3 is TGTGCCGGTTTTGGGCAGGCCCAAGCCTATGGCTACACCTTC. Its protein is CAGFGQAQAYGYTF. The rearrangement joins TRBV2 to TRBJ1-2; no reliable D call. Trimming shortened V by 11 bases and J by 4 bases, and 20 bases separated the two germline ends. This CDR3 has 14 residues. CDR1 is SNHLY, CDR2 FYNNEI, per germline.

The V gene is TRBV7-9, the J gene TRBJ2-5; D gene unclear. The CDR3 sequence is 13 residues long. Germline V gene lookup returns CDR1 SEHNR and CDR2 FQNEAQ (reference sequence). Trimming took 0 bases from V and 11 from J, leaving 13 bases between them. CDR3 sequence: CASSLAVGNEQYF. DNA for the CDR3: TGTGCCAGCAGCTTAGCCGTGGGCAATGAGCAGTACTTC.

This clonotype has just a few counts. The chain carries TRBV7-2 and TRBJ1-2, with a tentative D call TRBD1 (6 bases). V lost 5 bases and J lost 9, with 22 bases in between. There are 15 residues in the CDR3. Germline lookup yields CDR1 SGHTA and CDR2 FQGNSA. The CDR3 region has the DNA TGTGCCAGCAGCCCGGACGGGGGCAGCCTTAGGAGCTACACCTTC. Translation: CASSPDGGSLRSYTF.

The rearrangement joins TRBV10-3 to TRBJ2-3, with a weak D call TRBD2 (5 bases). The CDR3 length is 15 residues. Germline V lookup: CDR1 ENHRY, CDR2 SYGVKD. The V gene lost 4 bases and the J gene lost 6 bases, with 17 bases spanning the gap. The CDR3 sequence is CAISGDGMNEDTQYF. The DNA for the CDR3 is TGTGCCATCAGTGGCGACGGGATGAATGAGGATACGCAGTATTTT.

This chain joins TRBV4-1 and TRBJ2-1; 10 bases are shared with TRBD2. The J segment lost 8 bases and the V segment lost 1 base, leaving 8 bases of the junction unmatched. Germline assignment: CDR1 MGHRA and CDR2 YSYEKL. The CDR3 sequence is 16 residues long. CDR3 sequence (DNA): TGCGCCAGCAGCCAAGGGAGCGGGGGGGCTTTCTATGAGCAGTTCTTC. The encoded protein is CASSQGSGGAFYEQFF.

The V and J genes are TRBV4-1 and TRBJ1-2; perhaps TRBD1 as D (5 bases). The V gene lost 2 bases and the J gene lost 3 bases, with 16 bases spanning the gap. Germline-derived CDR1 and CDR2 are MGHRA and YSYEKL. This CDR3 has 16 residues. The CDR3 DNA reads TGCGCCAGCAGCCAAACAGGAATTCCCTCCGACTATGGCTACACCTTC. This codes for CASSQTGIPSDYGYTF.

This clonotype has just one count. The V gene is TRBV4-2, the J gene TRBJ1-1, with 10 bases lining up with TRBD1. Trimming removed 5 bases from V and 7 bases from J; junction bases left unmatched: 10. The germline V gene has CDR1 LGHNA and CDR2 YNFKEQ. The CDR3 consists of 15 residues. CDR3 coding DNA: TGTGCCAGCAGCACTAGACAGGGGGCCTGGGGTGAAGCTTTCTTT. Translation: CASSTRQGAWGEAFF.

This clonotype occurred a few times. This rearrangement joins TRBV7-2 to TRBJ1-5, with 8 bases lining up with TRBD1. Trimming cost V 5 bases and J 6 bases; bases outside gene matches: 3. The length of the CDR3 is 13 residues. Germline lookup yields CDR1 SGHTA and CDR2 FQGNSA. The CDR3 sequence is CASSADRVQPQHF. DNA of the CDR3: TGTGCCAGCAGCGCGGACAGGGTTCAGCCCCAGCATTTT. Full variable domain (missing parts from reference TRBV7-2 and TRBJ1-5): GAGVSQSPSNKVTEKGKDVELRCDPISGHTALYWYRQSLGQGLEFLIYFQGNSAPDKSGLPSDRFSAERTGGSVSTLTIQRTQQEDSAVYLCASSADRVQPQHFGDGTRLSIL.

V and J are TRBV4-1 and TRBJ2-2; D gene ambiguous. CDR1 is MGHRA, CDR2 YSYEKL, per germline. Trimming left V 0 bases short and J 6 bases short, with 11 bases between. This CDR3 has 15 residues. The CDR3 is CASSQDPLYPGELFF. The DNA of the CDR3 is TGCGCCAGCAGCCAAGATCCGTTGTATCCCGGGGAGCTGTTTTTT.

V usage is TRBV4-3 and J usage is TRBJ1-2; D gene unclear. Looked up from germline, CDR1 is LGHNA and CDR2 is YSLEER. The CDR3 sequence is 16 residues long. The V end was cut by 1 base, the J end by 4 bases, with 16 bases between. The CDR3 spells CASSQATSAILYGYTF. CDR3 DNA sequence: TGCGCCAGCAGCCAAGCTACCTCAGCTATACTCTATGGCTACACCTTC.

The chain recombines TRBV9 with TRBJ2-1, with D possibly matching TRBD2 (6 bases). With 3 bases removed from V and 5 bases from J, the gap between germline ends came to 9 bases. The CDR3 sequence is 13 residues long. Germline CDR1 and CDR2: SGDLS and YYNGEE. CDR3 nucleotide sequence: TGTGCCAGCAGCGGCGGGGTTAACAATGAGCAGTTCTTC. It encodes CASSGGVNNEQFF.

The chain carries TRBV5-1 and TRBJ1-1; 10 bases align to TRBD1. The V and J ends lost 4 bases and 11 bases, in that order; junction bases with no gene match: 8. Germline V lookup: CDR1 SGHRS, CDR2 YFSETQ. The CDR3 length is 13 residues. CDR3 nucleotides: TGCGCCAGCAGCATGCCGGGACAGGGGACGGCTTTCTTT. Its protein product is CASSMPGQGTAFF.

At least ten counts were recorded for this clonotype. The chain uses TRBV10-3 and TRBJ2-3; D is unresolved. In germline, CDR1 is ENHRY, CDR2 SYGVKD. Trimming left V 6 bases short and J 2 bases short, with 21 bases between. There are 17 residues in the CDR3. The CDR3: CAISHLTSKTATDTQYF. Here the CDR3 DNA reads TGTGCCATCAGCCACCTCACGAGTAAGACGGCCACAGATACGCAGTATTTT.

This chain joins TRBV5-4 and TRBJ2-3, with D possibly TRBD1 on 5 matching bases. V was cut by 0 bases and J by 6 bases, with 8 bases left in between. This CDR3 is 13 amino acids long. The germline CDR1 and CDR2 sequences are SGHNT and YYREEE (reference sequence). The CDR3 loop reads CASSLGTRDTQYF. CDR3 nucleotides: TGTGCCAGCAGCTTGGGGACACGGGATACGCAGTATTTT.